A single sample is the source of the 24 T cell receptor beta chains below, sequenced in a study of T cell repertoires in cytomegalovirus infection. One entry per CDR3 protein results from TCRdb running MiXCR on the reads. The sample has some 390,000 distinct CDR3 sequences, 15% to 20% seen once. The specimen sequenced was PBMCs. These receptors originate from a human donor in good health (CMV status not recorded). Some clones in this sample may be carry-over from other donors' samples.

This clonotype was counted between two and nine times. V is TRBV10-1 and J is TRBJ2-1; D is perhaps TRBD1 or TRBD2 (5 bases each). The CDR3 is 15 residues long. Per the germline V gene, CDR1 is WNHNN and CDR2 is SYGVQD (reference sequence). The ends were cut back, 4 bases at V and 3 bases at J, with 13 bases in the middle. The CDR3 sequence is CASSGRERGYNEQFF. In DNA form, the CDR3 reads TGCGCCAGCAGTGGAAGGGAGAGGGGCTACAATGAGCAGTTCTTC.

The J gene is TRBJ2-1, the V gene TRBV19; perhaps D is TRBD1 or TRBD2 (6 bases each). The CDR3 extends over 16 amino acids. Germline lookup yields CDR1 LNHDA and CDR2 SQIVND (reference sequence). The V gene lost 8 bases and the J gene lost 0 bases, with 17 bases spanning the gap. The CDR3 loop reads CASLPFGGSSYNEQFF. The CDR3, as DNA: TGTGCCAGTCTACCCTTCGGGGGCAGCTCCTACAATGAGCAGTTCTTC.

There are a few counts of this clonotype. The V and J genes are TRBV20-1 and TRBJ2-7, with TRBD2 matching 8 bases. J gave up 12 bases and V 5 bases, and 15 bases lay outside the gene matches. Germline CDR1 and CDR2: DFQATT and SNEGSKA (reference sequence). The CDR3 has 13 residues. CDR3 sequence reads: CSASESGGGLGYF. The CDR3, as DNA: TGCAGTGCTTCAGAGAGTGGGGGGGGACTAGGGTACTTC.

This clonotype was seen more than once but under ten times. This chain joins TRBV10-3 and TRBJ1-1; TRBD1 aligns across 7 bases. This CDR3 region has 15 residues. Per the germline V gene, CDR1 is ENHRY and CDR2 is SYGVKD. With 6 bases clipped from V and 3 bases from J, the junction kept 10 bases outside the gene matches. The chain's CDR3 is CAISGWTGSDTEAFF. The CDR3 bases are TGTGCCATCAGCGGATGGACAGGATCCGACACTGAAGCTTTCTTT.

This clonotype was found many times. The chain recombines TRBV5-4 with TRBJ2-7; 8 positions agree with TRBD2. The CDR3 extends over 14 amino acids. The ends lost 4 bases at V and 3 bases at J; junction bases unmatched: 6. Looked up from germline, CDR1 is SGHNT and CDR2 is YYREEE (reference sequence). The CDR3: CASSASLAGYEQYF. In nucleotides, the CDR3 is TGTGCCAGCAGCGCCTCTCTAGCGGGCTACGAGCAGTACTTC.

The chain's CDR3 is CASSLGGRDTEAFF. CDR3 nucleotides: TGCGCCAGCAGCCTAGGGGGCAGGGACACTGAAGCTTTCTTT. This chain uses TRBV4-3 with TRBJ1-1, with 7 bases aligning to TRBD1. V shed 4 bases and J 3 bases; nucleotides not matched to a gene: 5. Germline loops: CDR1 LGHNA, CDR2 YSLEER. The length of the CDR3 is 14 residues.

This clonotype was detected ten times or more. This rearrangement joins TRBV28 to TRBJ1-2; D not certain. The CDR3 is 13 residues long. Trimming cost V 5 bases and J 3 bases, with 10 bases left between them. Germline assignment: CDR1 MDHEN and CDR2 SYDVKM. CDR3 loop: CASSGRRYYGYTF. CDR3 sequence (DNA): TGTGCCAGCAGTGGCAGGCGGTACTATGGCTACACCTTC.

This clonotype was seen repeatedly, ten times or more. The CDR3 loop is CASSSSVASYEQYF. CDR3 nucleotides: TGTGCCAGCAGCTCAAGCGTGGCATCCTACGAGCAGTACTTC. The V call is TRBV7-9, the J call TRBJ2-7; the D is unclear. The germline V gene has CDR1 SEHNR and CDR2 FQNEAQ (reference sequence). V was trimmed by 4 bases and J by 1 base, leaving 11 bases between them. The CDR3 totals 14 residues.

With regard to this clonotype: It may be a read error: a sequence one base away is much more abundant. The CDR3 carries no conserved terminal phenylalanine or tryptophan, so it likely arises from a read error. The chain employs TRBV6-1 and TRBJ1-6; D not certain. This CDR3 is 16 amino acids long. CDR1 is MNHNS, CDR2 SASEGT, per germline. V lost 5 bases and J lost 8, with 19 bases in between. CDR3 nucleotide sequence: TGTGCCAGCAGTTACACCGCCGGAGGGATTGATTCACCCCTCCACCTT. Amino acids: CASSYTAGGIDSPLHL.

CDR3 in DNA: TGCAGCGTTGAAGATCATCCGGGTAACTATGGCTACACCTTC. Translating gives CSVEDHPGNYGYTF. The chain joins TRBV29-1 to TRBJ1-2; D gene ambiguous. Between the trimmed V and J ends, which lost 0 bases and 1 base, there was a span of 9 bases. The CDR3 sequence is 14 residues long. Germline CDR1 and CDR2: SQVTM and ANQGSEA.

The genes are TRBV12-3 or TRBV12-4 and TRBJ2-3, with TRBD1 matching over 9 bases. V shed 6 bases and J 1 base; nucleotides not matched to a gene: 2. This CDR3 has 14 amino acids. DNA of the CDR3: TGTGCCAGCAGGAGGACAGGGGGCACAGATACGCAGTATTTT. Translating gives CASRRTGGTDTQYF.

This clonotype was detected a few times. The chain employs TRBV6-6 and TRBJ1-4; a possible D gene is TRBD1 (5 bases). The CDR3 length is 16 residues. V dropped 2 bases and J dropped 7 bases, with 17 bases sitting between them. Per germline, CDR1 MNHNY and CDR2 SVGAGI (reference sequence). The CDR3 loop reads CASSYGFTNQGEKLFF. The CDR3 DNA follows: TGTGCCAGCAGTTACGGCTTTACCAACCAGGGTGAAAAACTGTTTTTT.

In its sample, this clonotype was seen a few times. This chain joins TRBV5-4 and TRBJ2-3; 13 bases are a match to TRBD2. CDR3 length: 16 amino acids. Per the germline V gene, CDR1 is SGHNT and CDR2 is YYREEE (reference sequence). After removal of 4 bases from V and 2 bases from J, the junction contained 4 bases not matched to a gene. CDR3 bases: TGTGCCAGCAGCGAGGGACTAGCGGGGAACACAGATACGCAGTATTTT. Encoded protein: CASSEGLAGNTDTQYF. Variable domain in full (rest from reference TRBV5-4 and TRBJ2-3): ETGVTQSPTHLIKTRGQQVTLRCSSQSGHNTVSWYQQALGQGPQFIFQYYREEENGRGNFPPRFSGLQFPNYSSELNVNALELDDSALYLCASSEGLAGNTDTQYFGPGTRLTVL.

The rearrangement uses TRBV7-2 and TRBJ2-5; possibly TRBD2 for D (7 bases). With 5 bases removed from V and 9 bases from J, the gap between germline ends came to 16 bases. CDR1 is SGHTA, CDR2 FQGNSA, per germline. The CDR3 consists of 13 residues. The CDR3 nucleotides read TGTGCCAGCAGCCCGGGGACCGGGGGGCCCCAGTACTTC. Encoded protein: CASSPGTGGPQYF.

This rearrangement joins TRBV10-3 to TRBJ2-7, with TRBD2 identical over 16 bases. The CDR3 totals 13 residues. The germline V gene encodes CDR1 ENHRY and CDR2 SYGVKD. The V gene end was trimmed by 7 bases and the J gene end by 12 bases; junction bases not matched to a gene: 6. The CDR3 DNA sequence: TGTGCCATCACCGGGACTAGCGGGGGGGGTACGTACTTC. This translates into CAITGTSGGGTYF.

This clonotype was counted ten times or more. The chain uses TRBV6-5 and TRBJ2-3, with D possibly being TRBD1 or TRBD2 (5 bases each). The CDR3 totals 16 residues. V was cut by 2 bases and J by 5 bases, with 17 bases left in between. Germline assignment: CDR1 MNHEY and CDR2 SVGAGI. CDR3 sequence: CASSYGPGKGRDTQYF. The CDR3 nucleotides are TGTGCCAGCAGTTACGGGCCAGGGAAGGGGAGAGATACGCAGTATTTT.

The chain employs TRBV6-5 and TRBJ1-2; D gene unclear. In germline, CDR1 is MNHEY, CDR2 SVGAGI. This CDR3 comprises 13 residues. V shed 0 bases and J shed 6 bases, with 8 bases lying between them. The CDR3 DNA reads TGTGCCAGCAGTTACTCGAGGCAGCATGGCTACACCTTC. Its translation: CASSYSRQHGYTF.

V usage is TRBV6-6 and J usage is TRBJ2-3, with unresolved D. V was shortened by 2 bases and J by 5 bases, with 8 bases between the two germline ends. Germline V gives CDR1 MNHNY, CDR2 SVGAGI (reference sequence). CDR3 length: 13 residues. The CDR3, as DNA: TGTGCCAGCAGTTACCCCATAGGAGATACGCAGTATTTT. It codes for CASSYPIGDTQYF.

In regard to this clonotype: A much larger clonotype is one base distant, so this may be a read error. The chain is built from TRBV6-6 and TRBJ1-2, with D unresolved. Germline CDR1 MNHNY, CDR2 SVGAGI (reference sequence). The V end lost 5 bases, the J end lost 7 bases, and 8 bases lay between the germline ends. CDR3 length: 11 residues. CDR3 bases: TGTGCCAGCAGTACGGGTTTTGGCTACACCTTC. Translation gives CASSTGFGYTF.

This clonotype was seen many times. The gene calls are TRBV5-1 and TRBJ2-5; no clear D. V was shortened by 4 bases and J by 5 bases, with 9 bases between the two germline ends. Germline CDR1 and CDR2: SGHRS and YFSETQ. This CDR3 has 12 residues. Written as DNA, the CDR3 is TGCGCCAGCAGCATATCAAGGGAGACCCAGTACTTC. This encodes CASSISRETQYF.

The CDR3 spells CASSPRFGVLNQPQHF. CDR3 DNA sequence: TGTGCCAGCTCACCACGCTTCGGGGTCCTCAATCAGCCCCAGCATTTT. The chain carries TRBV18 and TRBJ1-5; D gene uncertain. Germline V gene lookup returns CDR1 KGHSH and CDR2 LQKENI. The CDR3 runs 16 residues. Trimming took 1 base from V and 3 from J, leaving 13 bases between them.

This clonotype was seen repeatedly, ten times or more. The chain joins TRBV7-9 to TRBJ2-7, with 13 bases identical to TRBD2. The CDR3 contains 18 residues. The junction had 7 bases not matched to a gene; V was cut back by 0 bases and J by 2 bases. From germline, CDR1 is SEHNR and CDR2 FQNEAQ (reference sequence). The CDR3 DNA sequence: TGTGCCAGCAGCTTAGCTGGGACTAGCGGGACGCGGCCCTACGAGCAGTACTTC. Amino acid sequence: CASSLAGTSGTRPYEQYF. Full variable domain (rest looked up from reference TRBV7-9 and TRBJ2-7): DTGVSQNPRHKITKRGQNVTFRCDPISEHNRLYWYRQTLGQGPEFLTYFQNEAQLEKSRLLSDRFSAERPKGSFSTLEIQRTEQGDSAMYLCASSLAGTSGTRPYEQYFGPGTRLTVT.

Remarks on this clonotype: A junction end diverges from the germline sequence, so it may reflect a read error. The V call is TRBV19, the J call TRBJ2-2; D might be TRBD2 (6 bases). Per the germline V gene, CDR1 is LNHDA and CDR2 is SQIVND (reference sequence). CDR3 length equals 15 residues. CDR3 protein: CASSRGRRNTGEPFF. CDR3 nucleotide sequence: TGTGCCAGTAGCCGAGGGAGGAGGAACACCGGGGAGCCGTTTTTT.

Details on this clonotype: With a much larger clone just one base away, this may be a read error. The J gene is TRBJ2-5, the V gene TRBV7-2; 9 positions agree with TRBD1. From germline, CDR1 is SGHTA and CDR2 FQGNSA. This CDR3 has 15 amino acids. CDR3 protein: CASGLDRGEWETQYF. For the CDR3, the DNA is TGTGCCAGCGGCTTGGACAGGGGAGAGTGGGAGACCCAGTACTTC.